By share, the clone carrying this T cell receptor (beta chain) ranks as medium-sized. Its specificity is not known. Authors of the study amplified TCR beta CDR3 regions from RNA transcripts. TCR CDR3 underwent first-round RT-PCR with the HTBI primer set. TCRdb used MiXCR to reprocess the multiplex PCR reads, holding one entry per CDR3 protein. This table holds about 34,000 distinct CDR3 sequences, under 65% found once. The source of the sample is a study of T cells in Graves' hyperthyroidism and ophthalmopathy. At least 3 on the Clinical Activity Score was recorded for ophthalmopathy patients, who also had NOSPECS grade at least 4 and duration under 3 months. The PBMCs were taken from around 9.1 ml of fresh peripheral blood. The CDR3 spans 13 residues. Looked up from germline, CDR1 is DFQATT and CDR2 is SNEGSKA (reference sequence). The V end lost 6 bases, the J end lost 7 bases, and 18 bases lay between the germline ends.

Study results and limitations: Blood shared most expanded thyroid clonotypes above 0.001.

This sequence joins TRBV20-1 and TRBJ1-2; perhaps TRBD1 as D (5 bases). Sequencing was done on a sample of blood. This TCR was sampled from a middle-aged woman with Graves' ophthalmopathy. DNA for the CDR3: TGCAGTGCCTCAGGGTTTGGGACCCGTGGCTACACCTTC. Translation: CSASGFGTRGYTF.